This T cell receptor (beta chain) was captured in a study of tissue T cells after allogeneic stem cell transplantation. Findings and caveats of the study: Anatomically similar tissues had similar TCR repertoires within each patient. This small cohort was clinically heterogeneous, and sampling depth was a limitation.

This clone is large by share. Its target is not known. Here immunoSEQ multiplex PCR was the method, and the copy in TCRdb shows in-frame clones only, minus some. The data contain about 700 clones, approximately 42% of them singletons. Gastrointestinal graft-versus-host disease was present in all patients, each treated with several therapy lines. Germline lookup yields CDR1 KGHSH and CDR2 LQKENI. V gave up 1 base and J gave up 5 bases, with 8 bases separating them. The CDR3 has 13 amino acids. This TCR was recovered from a female patient aged 40-70 years with steroid-refractory graft-versus-host disease after an allogeneic stem cell transplant. Part of the T cell pool may stem from the graft donor. The sequences come from rectal tissue, collected at autopsy. The V and J genes are TRBV18 and TRBJ1-2; D gene unclear. In nucleotides, the CDR3 is TGTGCCAGCTCACCACGGACTGAGTATGGCTACACCTTC. This translates into CASSPRTEYGYTF.